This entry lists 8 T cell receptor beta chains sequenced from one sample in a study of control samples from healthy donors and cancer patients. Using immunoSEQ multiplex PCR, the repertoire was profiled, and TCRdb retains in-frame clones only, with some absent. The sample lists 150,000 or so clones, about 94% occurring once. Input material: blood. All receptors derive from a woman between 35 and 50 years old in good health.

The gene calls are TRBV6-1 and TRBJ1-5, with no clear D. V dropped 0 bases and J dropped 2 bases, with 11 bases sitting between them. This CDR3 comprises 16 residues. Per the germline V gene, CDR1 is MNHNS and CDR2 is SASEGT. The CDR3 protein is CASSEAGPSGNQPQHF. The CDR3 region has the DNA TGTGCCAGCAGTGAAGCCGGACCCTCGGGCAATCAGCCCCAGCATTTT.

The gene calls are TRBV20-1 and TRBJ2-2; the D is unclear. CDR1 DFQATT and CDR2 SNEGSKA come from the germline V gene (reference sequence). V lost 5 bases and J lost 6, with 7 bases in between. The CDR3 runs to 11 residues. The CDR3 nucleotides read TGCAGTGCTCCCCAGGCCGGGGAGCTGTTTTTT. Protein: CSAPQAGELFF.

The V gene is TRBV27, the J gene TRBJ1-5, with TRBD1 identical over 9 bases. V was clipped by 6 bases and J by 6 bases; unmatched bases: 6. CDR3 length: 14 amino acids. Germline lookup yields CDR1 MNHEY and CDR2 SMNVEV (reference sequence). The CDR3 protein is CASRRTGEFQPQHF. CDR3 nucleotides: TGTGCCAGCAGGCGGACAGGGGAGTTTCAGCCCCAGCATTTT.

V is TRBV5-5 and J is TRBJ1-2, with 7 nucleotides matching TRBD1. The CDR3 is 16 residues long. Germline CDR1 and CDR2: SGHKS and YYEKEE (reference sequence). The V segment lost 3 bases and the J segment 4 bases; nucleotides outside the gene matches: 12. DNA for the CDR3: TGTGCCAGCAGCTCAATTAACGGACAGGTCCTCTATGGCTACACCTTC. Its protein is CASSSINGQVLYGYTF.

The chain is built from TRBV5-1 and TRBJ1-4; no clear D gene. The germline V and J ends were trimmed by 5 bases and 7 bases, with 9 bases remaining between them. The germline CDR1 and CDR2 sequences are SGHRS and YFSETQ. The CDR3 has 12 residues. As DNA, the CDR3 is TGCGCCAGCAGTCTCCAAGGTGAAAAACTGTTTTTT. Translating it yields CASSLQGEKLFF.

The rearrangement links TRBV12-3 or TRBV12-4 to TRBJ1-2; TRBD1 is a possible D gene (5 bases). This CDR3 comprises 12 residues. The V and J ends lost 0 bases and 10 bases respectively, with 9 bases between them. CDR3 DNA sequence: TGTGCCAGCAGTTTAGCCAGGGTTACCTACACCTTC. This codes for CASSLARVTYTF.

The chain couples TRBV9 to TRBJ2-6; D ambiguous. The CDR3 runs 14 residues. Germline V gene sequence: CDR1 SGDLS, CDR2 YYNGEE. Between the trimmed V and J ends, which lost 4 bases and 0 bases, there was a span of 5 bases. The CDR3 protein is CASSLISGANVLTF. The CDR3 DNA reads TGTGCCAGCAGCCTTATCTCTGGGGCCAACGTCCTGACTTTC. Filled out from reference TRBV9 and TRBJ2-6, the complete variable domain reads DSGVTQTPKHLITATGQRVTLRCSPRSGDLSVYWYQQSLDQGLQFLIQYYNGEERAKGNILERFSAQQFPDLHSELNLSSLELGDSALYFCASSLISGANVLTFGAGSRLTVL.

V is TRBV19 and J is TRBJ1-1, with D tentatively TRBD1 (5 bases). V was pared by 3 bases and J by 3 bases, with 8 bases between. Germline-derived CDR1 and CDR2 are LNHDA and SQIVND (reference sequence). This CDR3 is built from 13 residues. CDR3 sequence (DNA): TGTGCCAGTAGTATCAGGGCATACACTGAAGCTTTCTTT. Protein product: CASSIRAYTEAFF.